These T cell receptor beta chains were read from a single sample in a study of shared clonotypes between healthy human individuals. Generated by immunoSEQ multiplex PCR, the TCRdb table keeps only in-frame clones and is missing some. Of 2 million to 2.5 million clones in the sample, roughly 91% were seen once. Specimen: naive CD8+ T cells from PBMCs. The receptors here all came from a man aged 18-30 years in good health. Some clones in this sample may be carry-over from other donors' samples. Each CDR3 is given with its conserved first and last residue. A D gene is named only where the DNA matches it firmly. Size values are once, few and many counts, or a class for expanded clones, and some rows have none.

clone_size d_call cdr3_length j_call v_call cdr3_nt cdr3_aa
- - 16 TRBJ2-1 TRBV9 TGTGCCAGCAGCGTACAAGCGGGCAGCTCCTACAATGAGCAGTTCTTC CASSVQAGSSYNEQFF
- - 12 TRBJ2-7 TRBV2 TGTGCCAGCAGTGAACTGGGGAACGAGCAGTACTTC CASSELGNEQYF
- - 14 TRBJ2-5 TRBV7-8 TGTGCCAGCAGCTTAGGACGGGTCCAAGAGACCCAGTACTTC CASSLGRVQETQYF
- TRBD2 17 TRBJ2-7 TRBV27 TGTGCCAGCAGTTTAAACCCACTAGCGGGTGACTCCTACGAGCAGTACTTC CASSLNPLAGDSYEQYF
- - 17 TRBJ2-7 TRBV11-1 TGTGCCAGCAGCCCGAACGAGGGCACAGAACAATCCTACGAGCAGTACTTC CASSPNEGTEQSYEQYF
once - 13 TRBJ1-2 TRBV6-1 TGTGCCAGCAGTGAACGGGTGCAGCACGGCTACACCTTC CASSERVQHGYTF
- - 14 TRBJ1-5 TRBV6-6 TGTGCCAGCAGTTACATGACAGACAATCAGCCCCAGCATTTT CASSYMTDNQPQHF
- TRBD2 14 TRBJ2-7 TRBV6-6 TGTGCCAGCAGCCGCGCTAGCGGAGGGAGCGAGCAGTACTTC CASSRASGGSEQYF
- TRBD1 15 TRBJ2-2 TRBV19 TGTGCCAGTAGTTCCCGGGACAGGGCGATCGGGGAGCTGTTTTTT CASSSRDRAIGELFF
- - 13 TRBJ1-2 TRBV27 TGTGCCAGCAGTTCTTCAGGGGACTATGGCTACACCTTC CASSSSGDYGYTF
- TRBD1 21 TRBJ2-1 TRBV27 TGTGCCAGCAGTTTAAATTTCCGGGACAGGGGGCCTCTGGGGTACTACAATGAGCAGTTCTTC CASSLNFRDRGPLGYYNEQFF
- - 15 TRBJ2-7 TRBV7-9 TGTGCCAGCAGATTGGATTCCGGGACACTCTACGAGCAGTACTTC CASRLDSGTLYEQYF
- TRBD1 17 TRBJ2-2 TRBV19 TGTGCCAGTAGAACTCCCCCAGGGGGCGCGAACACCGGGGAGCTGTTTTTT CASRTPPGGANTGELFF
once - 15 TRBJ1-4 TRBV27 TGTGCCAGCAGTCCCATAATTGCAACTAATGAAAAACTGTTTTTT CASSPIIATNEKLFF
- - 13 TRBJ1-1 TRBV5-8 TGTGCCAGCAGCTTAGACGGCGCTAGTGAAGCTTTCTTT CASSLDGASEAFF
- - 10 TRBJ2-7 TRBV2 TGTGCCAGCATGAGGCTCGAGCAGTACTTC CASMRLEQYF
- TRBD2 17 TRBJ2-1 TRBV2 TGTGCCAGCAGGGAATGGACTAGCGGGAGTGTCTACAATGAGCAGTTCTTC CASREWTSGSVYNEQFF
- - 15 TRBJ1-2 TRBV4-1 TGCGCCAGCAGCCCCAGTCCGACGGATAACTATGGCTACACCTTC CASSPSPTDNYGYTF
- TRBD1 16 TRBJ1-2 TRBV7-6 TGTGCCAGCAGCTTGAACTTTGAAGACAGGGCGAATGGCTACACCTTC CASSLNFEDRANGYTF
- TRBD2 17 TRBJ2-1 TRBV9 TGTGCCAGCAGCGTAGTAGGGGGAGCGGGAGCACACAATGAGCAGTTCTTC CASSVVGGAGAHNEQFF
- TRBD1 16 TRBJ2-7 TRBV27 TGTGCCAGCAGTCCGAGCCTCGGGACAGGGTCCTACGAGCAGTACTTC CASSPSLGTGSYEQYF
- TRBD1 14 TRBJ2-7 TRBV5-6 TGTGCCAGCAGCACCTCCGGGACAGCCTACGAGCAGTACTTC CASSTSGTAYEQYF
- TRBD1 14 TRBJ1-1 TRBV15 TGTGCCACCAGCAGACAGGACAGGGTTACTGAAGCTTTCTTT CATSRQDRVTEAFF
- TRBD2 16 TRBJ2-1 TRBV28 TGTGCCAGCAGTTTATTCGCGGGAGGTGCCTACAATGAGCAGTTCTTC CASSLFAGGAYNEQFF
- - 12 TRBJ1-2 TRBV9 TGTGCCAGCGGGGAGGGGAACTATGGCTACACCTTC CASGEGNYGYTF
- - 18 TRBJ2-7 TRBV9 TGTGCCAGCAGCGTAACAGCGACGGCCCTAGGACGAACCTACGAGCAGTACTTC CASSVTATALGRTYEQYF
once - 11 TRBJ1-1 TRBV25-1 TGTGCCAGCAGTGAATCGGGAACGGCTTTCTTT CASSESGTAFF
- - 13 TRBJ2-5 TRBV5-4 TGTGCCAGCACCCAATGGGGGGAAGAGACCCAGTACTTC CASTQWGEETQYF
- TRBD2 21 TRBJ2-1 TRBV7-8 TGTGCCAGCAATCTAAATCTGGCTAGCGGGAGATCAGCCGCTTCCTACAATGAGCAGTTCTTC CASNLNLASGRSAASYNEQFF
- - 13 TRBJ2-4 TRBV11-3 TGTGCCAGCAGCCAAGGCGGAGCGGCCATTCAGTACTTC CASSQGGAAIQYF
- - 14 TRBJ2-1 TRBV9 TGTGCCAGCAGCTCGGTCGGGGTATCCAATGAGCAGTTCTTC CASSSVGVSNEQFF
- TRBD2 15 TRBJ2-3 TRBV29-1 TGCAGCGTGGGGACTAGCGGGACGACCAGCGATACGCAGTATTTT CSVGTSGTTSDTQYF
few TRBD1 12 TRBJ1-1 TRBV29-1 TGCAGCGTCATTTCTACAGGGGTAGAAGCTTTCTTT CSVISTGVEAFF
once - 17 TRBJ2-1 TRBV21-1 TGTGCCAGCACCCCGCGGGTAGTTGGACAGGGCTACAATGAGCAGTTCTTC CASTPRVVGQGYNEQFF
- - 11 TRBJ2-3 TRBV4-1 TGCGCCAGCAGGGGCACAGATACGCAGTATTTT CASRGTDTQYF
- TRBD2 15 TRBJ2-7 TRBV9 TGTGCCAGCAGCGGTACTAGCGGGAGGTCCCACGAGCAGTACTTC CASSGTSGRSHEQYF
once TRBD1 16 TRBJ1-2 TRBV2 TGTGCCAGTTTGCCCGGGACAGGGGGAGGTAACTATGGCTACACCTTC CASLPGTGGGNYGYTF
- TRBD2 16 TRBJ2-3 TRBV7-6 TGTGCCAGCAGCTTAGCGGGTAGCGGGATGGGAGATACGCAGTATTTT CASSLAGSGMGDTQYF
- - 11 TRBJ1-1 TRBV4-3 TGCGCCACCCGCAGGAACACTGAAGCTTTCTTT CATRRNTEAFF
- - 13 TRBJ2-4 TRBV6-1 TGTGCCAGCAGTGAAGGGAGCAAAAACATTCAGTACTTC CASSEGSKNIQYF
- - 16 TRBJ2-3 TRBV6-6 TGTGCCAGCAGTACTCGAGACCGGAAAGGCACAGATACGCAGTATTTT CASSTRDRKGTDTQYF
- - 14 TRBJ2-7 TRBV5-1 TGCGCCAGCAGCCTCGGGCCCCCACTACGCGAGCAGTACTTC CASSLGPPLREQYF
- - 13 TRBJ1-1 TRBV7-7 TGTGCCAGCAGCCGGACAGTGAACACTGAAGCTTTCTTT CASSRTVNTEAFF
- TRBD2 14 TRBJ2-5 TRBV13 TGTGCCAGCAGCTTGTCCGCGGGAGAAGAGACCCAGTACTTC CASSLSAGEETQYF
- - 14 TRBJ2-7 TRBV5-8 TGTGCCAGCAGCCCGTTCGGATCCCCTCACGAGCAGTACTTC CASSPFGSPHEQYF
- - 15 TRBJ2-1 TRBV7-9 TGTGCCAGCAGCTTAATGCGGCCACGGGGGAATGAGCAGTTCTTC CASSLMRPRGNEQFF
- - 14 TRBJ2-1 TRBV6-6 TGTGCCAGCAGTTACGGCAATATGTACAATGAGCAGTTCTTC CASSYGNMYNEQFF